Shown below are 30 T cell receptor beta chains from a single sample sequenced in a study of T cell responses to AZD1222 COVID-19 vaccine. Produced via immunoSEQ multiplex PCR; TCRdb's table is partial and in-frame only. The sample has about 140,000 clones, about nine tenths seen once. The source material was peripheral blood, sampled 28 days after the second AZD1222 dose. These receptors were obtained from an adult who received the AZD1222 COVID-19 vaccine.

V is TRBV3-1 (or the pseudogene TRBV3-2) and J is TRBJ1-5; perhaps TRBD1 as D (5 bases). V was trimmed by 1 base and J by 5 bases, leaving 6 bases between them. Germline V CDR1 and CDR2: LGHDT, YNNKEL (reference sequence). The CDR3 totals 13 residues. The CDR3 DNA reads TGTGCCAGCAGCCAAGCCAGGGATCAGCCCCAGCATTTT. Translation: CASSQARDQPQHF.

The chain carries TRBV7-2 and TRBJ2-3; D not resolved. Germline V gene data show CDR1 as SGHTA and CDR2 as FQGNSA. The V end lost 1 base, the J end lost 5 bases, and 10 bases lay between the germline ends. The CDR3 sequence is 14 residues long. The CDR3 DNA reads TGTGCCAGCAGCTTAGGGCTAGATCTAGATACGCAGTATTTT. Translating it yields CASSLGLDLDTQYF.

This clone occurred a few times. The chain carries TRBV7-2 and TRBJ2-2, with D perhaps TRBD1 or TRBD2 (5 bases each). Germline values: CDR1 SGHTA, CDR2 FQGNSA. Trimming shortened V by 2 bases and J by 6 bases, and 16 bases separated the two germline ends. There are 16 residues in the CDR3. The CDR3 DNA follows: TGTGCCAGCAGCTTATGGGCAGGGAGTTTCCCCGGGGAGCTGTTTTTT. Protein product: CASSLWAGSFPGELFF.

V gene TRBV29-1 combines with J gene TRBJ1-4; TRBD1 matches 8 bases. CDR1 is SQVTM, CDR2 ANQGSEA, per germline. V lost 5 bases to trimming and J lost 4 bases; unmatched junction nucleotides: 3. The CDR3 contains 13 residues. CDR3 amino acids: CSVTGQVNEKLFF. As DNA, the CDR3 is TGCAGCGTTACGGGACAGGTTAATGAAAAACTGTTTTTT.

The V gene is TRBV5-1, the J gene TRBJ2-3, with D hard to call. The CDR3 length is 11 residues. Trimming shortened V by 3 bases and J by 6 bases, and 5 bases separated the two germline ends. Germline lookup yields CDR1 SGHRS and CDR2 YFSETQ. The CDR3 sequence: CASSSGDTQYF. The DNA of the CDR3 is TGCGCCAGCAGCTCTGGGGATACGCAGTATTTT.

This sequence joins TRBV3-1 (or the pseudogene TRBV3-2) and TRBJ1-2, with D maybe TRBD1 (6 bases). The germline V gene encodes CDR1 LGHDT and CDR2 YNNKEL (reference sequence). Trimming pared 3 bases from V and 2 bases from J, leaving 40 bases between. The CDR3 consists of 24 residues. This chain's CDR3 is CASSHTVGVGRERKPQGSNYGYTF. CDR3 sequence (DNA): TGTGCCAGCAGCCACACGGTGGGTGTTGGCCGCGAGAGGAAACCTCAGGGGTCCAACTATGGCTACACCTTC.

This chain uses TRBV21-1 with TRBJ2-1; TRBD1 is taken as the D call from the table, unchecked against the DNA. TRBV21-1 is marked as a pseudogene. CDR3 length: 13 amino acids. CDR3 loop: CASSKGNRIEQFF. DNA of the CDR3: TGTGCCAGCAGCAAAGGGAACAGGATCGAGCAGTTCTTC.

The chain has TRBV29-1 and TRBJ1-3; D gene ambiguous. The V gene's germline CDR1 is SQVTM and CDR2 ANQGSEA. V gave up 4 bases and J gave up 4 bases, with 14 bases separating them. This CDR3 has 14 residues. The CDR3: CSVAVSPRGNTIYF. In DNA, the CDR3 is TGCAGCGTTGCTGTCTCCCCGCGCGGAAACACCATATATTTT. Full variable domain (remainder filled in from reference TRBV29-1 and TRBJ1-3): SAVISQKPSRDICQRGTSLTIQCQVDSQVTMMFWYRQQPGQSLTLIATANQGSEATYESGFVIDKFPISRPNLTFSTLTVSNMSPEDSSIYLCSVAVSPRGNTIYFGEGSWLTVV.

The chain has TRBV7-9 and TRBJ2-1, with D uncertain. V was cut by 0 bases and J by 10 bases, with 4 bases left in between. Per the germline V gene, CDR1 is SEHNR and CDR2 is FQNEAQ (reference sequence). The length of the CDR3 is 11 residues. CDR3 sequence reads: CASSLAREQFF. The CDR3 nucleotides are TGTGCCAGCAGCTTAGCTAGGGAGCAGTTCTTC.

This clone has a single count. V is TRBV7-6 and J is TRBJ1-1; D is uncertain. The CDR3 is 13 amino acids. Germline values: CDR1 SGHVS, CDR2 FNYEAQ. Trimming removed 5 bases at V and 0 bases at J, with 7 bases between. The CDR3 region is CASSQSLNTEAFF. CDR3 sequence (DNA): TGTGCCAGCAGCCAGTCCCTGAACACTGAAGCTTTCTTT.

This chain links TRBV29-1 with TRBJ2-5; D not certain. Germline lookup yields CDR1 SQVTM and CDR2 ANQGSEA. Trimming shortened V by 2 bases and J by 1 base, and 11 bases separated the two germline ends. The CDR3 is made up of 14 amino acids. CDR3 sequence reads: CSVEQVLRQETQYF. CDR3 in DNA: TGCAGCGTTGAACAGGTCCTTCGCCAAGAGACCCAGTACTTC.

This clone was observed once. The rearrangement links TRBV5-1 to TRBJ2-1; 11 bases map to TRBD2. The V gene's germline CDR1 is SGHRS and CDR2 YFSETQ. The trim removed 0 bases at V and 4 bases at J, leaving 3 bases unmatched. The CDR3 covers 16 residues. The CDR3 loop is CASSLGGTSGYNEQFF. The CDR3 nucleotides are TGCGCCAGCAGCTTGGGCGGGACTAGCGGATACAATGAGCAGTTCTTC.

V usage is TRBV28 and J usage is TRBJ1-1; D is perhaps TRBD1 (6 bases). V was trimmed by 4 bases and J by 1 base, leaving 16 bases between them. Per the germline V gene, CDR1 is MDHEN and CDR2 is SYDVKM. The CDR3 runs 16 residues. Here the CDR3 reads CASSSGPGTRNTEAFF. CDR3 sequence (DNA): TGTGCCAGCAGTTCCGGTCCCGGGACACGGAACACTGAAGCTTTCTTT.

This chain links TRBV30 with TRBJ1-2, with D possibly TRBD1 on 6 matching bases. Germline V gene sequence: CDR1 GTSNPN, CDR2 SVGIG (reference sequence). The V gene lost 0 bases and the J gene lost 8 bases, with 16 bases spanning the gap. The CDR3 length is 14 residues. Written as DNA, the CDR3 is TGTGCCTGGAGTGTACGGCCGGGGGCGGGAGGCTACACCTTC. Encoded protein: CAWSVRPGAGGYTF.

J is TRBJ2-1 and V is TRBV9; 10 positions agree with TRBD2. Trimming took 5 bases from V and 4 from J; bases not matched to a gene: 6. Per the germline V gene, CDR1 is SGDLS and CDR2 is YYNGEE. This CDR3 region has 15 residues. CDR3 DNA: TGTGCCAGCAGGTCCGGACTAGCGGCATACAATGAGCAGTTCTTC. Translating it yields CASRSGLAAYNEQFF. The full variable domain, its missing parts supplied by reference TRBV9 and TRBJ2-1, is DSGVTQTPKHLITATGQRVTLRCSPRSGDLSVYWYQQSLDQGLQFLIQYYNGEERAKGNILERFSAQQFPDLHSELNLSSLELGDSALYFCASRSGLAAYNEQFFGPGTRLTVL.

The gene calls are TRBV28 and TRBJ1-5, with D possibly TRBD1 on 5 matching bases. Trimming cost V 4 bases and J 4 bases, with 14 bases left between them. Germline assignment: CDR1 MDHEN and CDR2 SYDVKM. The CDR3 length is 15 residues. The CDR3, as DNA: TGTGCCAGCAGTTCGCCGGCGGGGGGTAATCAGCCCCAGCATTTT. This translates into CASSSPAGGNQPQHF. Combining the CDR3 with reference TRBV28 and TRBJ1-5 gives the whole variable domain DVKVTQSSRYLVKRTGEKVFLECVQDMDHENMFWYRQDPGLGLRLIYFSYDVKMKEKGDIPEGYSVSREKKERFSLILESASTNQTSMYLCASSSPAGGNQPQHFGDGTRLSIL.

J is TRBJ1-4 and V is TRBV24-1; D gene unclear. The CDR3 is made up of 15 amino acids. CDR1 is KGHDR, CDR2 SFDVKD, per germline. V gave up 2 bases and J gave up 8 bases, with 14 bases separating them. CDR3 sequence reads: CATSDSRGSGEKLFF. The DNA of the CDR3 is TGTGCCACCAGTGATTCTCGCGGCAGCGGGGAAAAACTGTTTTTT.

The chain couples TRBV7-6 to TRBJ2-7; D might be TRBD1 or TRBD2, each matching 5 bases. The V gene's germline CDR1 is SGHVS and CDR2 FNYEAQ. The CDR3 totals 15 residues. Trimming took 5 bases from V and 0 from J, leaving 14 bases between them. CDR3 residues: CASSLGTASSYEQYF. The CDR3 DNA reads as TGTGCCAGCAGCCTAGGGACGGCCAGCTCCTACGAGCAGTACTTC. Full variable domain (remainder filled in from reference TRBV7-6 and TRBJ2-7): GAGVSQSPRYKVTKRGQDVALRCDPISGHVSLYWYRQALGQGPEFLTYFNYEAQQDKSGLPNDRFSAERPEGSISTLTIQRTEQRDSAMYRCASSLGTASSYEQYFGPGTRLTVT.

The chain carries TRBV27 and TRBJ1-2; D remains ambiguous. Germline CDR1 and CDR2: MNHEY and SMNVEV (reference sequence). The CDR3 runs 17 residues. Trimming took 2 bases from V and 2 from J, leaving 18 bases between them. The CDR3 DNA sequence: TGTGCCAGCAGTTTACTCTATGGTTCTGAGAGGAACTATGGCTACACCTTC. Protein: CASSLLYGSERNYGYTF.

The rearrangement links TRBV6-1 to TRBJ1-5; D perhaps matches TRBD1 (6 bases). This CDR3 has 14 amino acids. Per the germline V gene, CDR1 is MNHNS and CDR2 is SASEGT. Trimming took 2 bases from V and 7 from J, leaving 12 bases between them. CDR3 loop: CASSETQGDQPQHF. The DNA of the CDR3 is TGTGCCAGCAGTGAAACACAGGGAGACCAGCCCCAGCATTTT.

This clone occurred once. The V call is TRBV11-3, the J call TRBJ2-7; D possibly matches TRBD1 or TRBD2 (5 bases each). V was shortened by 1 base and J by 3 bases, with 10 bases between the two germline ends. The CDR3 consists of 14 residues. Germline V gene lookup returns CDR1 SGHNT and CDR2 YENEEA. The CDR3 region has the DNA TGTGCCAGCAGCTTAGGACCAGGGAGCTACGAGCAGTACTTC. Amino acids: CASSLGPGSYEQYF.

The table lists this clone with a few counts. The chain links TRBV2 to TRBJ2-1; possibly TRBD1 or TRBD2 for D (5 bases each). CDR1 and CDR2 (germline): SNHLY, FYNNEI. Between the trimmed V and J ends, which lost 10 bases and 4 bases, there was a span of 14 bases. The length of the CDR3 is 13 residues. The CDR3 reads CATQGTSYNEQFF. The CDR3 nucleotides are TGTGCCACCCAAGGGACCTCATACAATGAGCAGTTCTTC.

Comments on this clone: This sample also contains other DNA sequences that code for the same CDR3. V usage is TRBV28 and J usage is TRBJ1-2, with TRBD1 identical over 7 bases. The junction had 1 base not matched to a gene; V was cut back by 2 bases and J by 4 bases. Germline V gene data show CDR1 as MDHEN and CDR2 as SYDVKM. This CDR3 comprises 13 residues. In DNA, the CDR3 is TGTGCCAGCAGTTTACGGGACAGCTATGGCTACACCTTC. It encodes CASSLRDSYGYTF.

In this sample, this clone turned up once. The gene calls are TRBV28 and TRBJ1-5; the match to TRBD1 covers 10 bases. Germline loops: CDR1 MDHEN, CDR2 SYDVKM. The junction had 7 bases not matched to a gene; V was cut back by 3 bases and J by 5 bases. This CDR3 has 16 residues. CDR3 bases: TGTGCCAGCAGTTTCCCCGGGACAGGGGCTTATCAGCCCCAGCATTTT. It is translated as CASSFPGTGAYQPQHF.

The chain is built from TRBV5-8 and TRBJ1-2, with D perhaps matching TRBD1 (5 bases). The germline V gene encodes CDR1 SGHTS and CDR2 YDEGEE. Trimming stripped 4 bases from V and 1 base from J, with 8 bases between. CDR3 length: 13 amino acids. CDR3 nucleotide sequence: TGTGCCAGCAGCCGACAGAGTAACTATGGCTACACCTTC. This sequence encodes CASSRQSNYGYTF.

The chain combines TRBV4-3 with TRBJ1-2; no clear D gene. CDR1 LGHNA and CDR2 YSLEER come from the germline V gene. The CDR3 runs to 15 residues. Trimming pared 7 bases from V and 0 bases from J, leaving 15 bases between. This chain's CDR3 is CASNPGSDANYGYTF. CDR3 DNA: TGCGCCAGCAACCCCGGATCCGATGCTAACTATGGCTACACCTTC.

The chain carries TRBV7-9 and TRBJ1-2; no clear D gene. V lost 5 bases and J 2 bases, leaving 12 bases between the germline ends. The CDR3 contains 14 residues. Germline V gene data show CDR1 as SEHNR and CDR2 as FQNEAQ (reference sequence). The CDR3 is CASSGKGSNYGYTF. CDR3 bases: TGTGCCAGCAGCGGGAAGGGCAGCAACTATGGCTACACCTTC.

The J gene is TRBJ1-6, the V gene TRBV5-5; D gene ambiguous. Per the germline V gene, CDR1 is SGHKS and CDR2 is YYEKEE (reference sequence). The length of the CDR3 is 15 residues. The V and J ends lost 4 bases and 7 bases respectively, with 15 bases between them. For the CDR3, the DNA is TGTGCCAGCAGCCTCCCCCGGGCCTCAAATTCACCCCTCCACTTT. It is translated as CASSLPRASNSPLHF.

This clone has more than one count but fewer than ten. Here the CDR3 DNA reads TGTGCCAGCAGTGAATCCGACAGGGCCTCCTATAATTCACCCCTCCACTTT. It translates to CASSESDRASYNSPLHF. This sequence joins TRBV6-1 and TRBJ1-6, with 7 bases lining up with TRBD1. Per germline, CDR1 MNHNS and CDR2 SASEGT. V lost 2 bases to trimming and J lost 0 bases; unmatched junction nucleotides: 4. CDR3 length equals 17 residues.

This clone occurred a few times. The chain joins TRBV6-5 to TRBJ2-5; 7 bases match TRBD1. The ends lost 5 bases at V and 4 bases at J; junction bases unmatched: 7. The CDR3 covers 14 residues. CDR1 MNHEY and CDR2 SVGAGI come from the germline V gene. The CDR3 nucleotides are TGTGCCAGCAGTACAACAGGGGTACGAGAGACCCAGTACTTC. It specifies CASSTTGVRETQYF.